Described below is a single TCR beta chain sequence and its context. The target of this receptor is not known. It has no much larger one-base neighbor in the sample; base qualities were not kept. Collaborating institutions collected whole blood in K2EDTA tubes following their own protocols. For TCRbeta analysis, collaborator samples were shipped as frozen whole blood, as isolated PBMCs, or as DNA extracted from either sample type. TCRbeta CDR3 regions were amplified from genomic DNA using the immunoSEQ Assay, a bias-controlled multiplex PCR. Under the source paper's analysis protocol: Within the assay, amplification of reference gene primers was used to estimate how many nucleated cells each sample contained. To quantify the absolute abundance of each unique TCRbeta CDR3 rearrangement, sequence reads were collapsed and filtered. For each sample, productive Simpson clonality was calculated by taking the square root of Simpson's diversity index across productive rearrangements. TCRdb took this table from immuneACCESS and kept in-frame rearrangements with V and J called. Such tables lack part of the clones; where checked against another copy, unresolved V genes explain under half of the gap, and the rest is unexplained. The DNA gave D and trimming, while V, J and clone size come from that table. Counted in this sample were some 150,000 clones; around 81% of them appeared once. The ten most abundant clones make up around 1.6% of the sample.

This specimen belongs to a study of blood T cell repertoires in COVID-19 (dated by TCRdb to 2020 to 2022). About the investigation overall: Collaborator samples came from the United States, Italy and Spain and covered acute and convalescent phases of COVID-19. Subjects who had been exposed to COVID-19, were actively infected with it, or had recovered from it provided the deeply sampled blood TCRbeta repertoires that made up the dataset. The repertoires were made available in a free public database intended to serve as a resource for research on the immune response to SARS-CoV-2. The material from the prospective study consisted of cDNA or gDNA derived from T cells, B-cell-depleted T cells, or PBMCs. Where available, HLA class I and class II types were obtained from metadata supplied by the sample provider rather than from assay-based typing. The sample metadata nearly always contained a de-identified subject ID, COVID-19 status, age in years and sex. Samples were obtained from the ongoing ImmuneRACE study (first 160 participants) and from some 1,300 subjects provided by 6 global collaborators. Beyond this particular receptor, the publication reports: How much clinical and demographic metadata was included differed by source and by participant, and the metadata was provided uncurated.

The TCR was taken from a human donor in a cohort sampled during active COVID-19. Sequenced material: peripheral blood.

The nucleotide sequence is TGTGCCAGCAGCTTATTTAACCGGGACAGGCATCAGCCCCAGCATTTT. Its protein product is CASSLFNRDRHQPQHF. The chain links TRBV7-2 with TRBJ1-5, with 8 middle bases fitting TRBD1. Taken from the germline V gene, the CDR1 and CDR2 loops are SGHTA and FQGNSA. Taken from cysteine to phenylalanine, the CDR3 has 16 residues. The read is trimmed to its CDR3 DNA, 48 bases read in frame from base 1. Here V drops 2 bases and J drops 5 bases, and the junction holds 8 bases not matched to any gene.